The 3 T cell receptor beta chains below come from one sample, sequenced in a study of blood T cells in healthy people across ages. Next came a second PCR, run for about 6 to 11 cycles, which used a sample-barcoded 5' primer along with a J-beta primer mix. TCRdb re-called the 5' RACE reads with MiXCR, one entry per CDR3 protein. The top ten hold under 4% of the sample, which has 600,000 to 800,000 distinct CDR3 sequences, roughly 21% seen once. Material: blood. Source of these receptors: a man in his 70s in good health.

This clonotype was seen more than once but under ten times. The rearrangement uses TRBV4-3 and TRBJ2-1, with D unresolved. Germline-derived CDR1 and CDR2 are LGHNA and YSLEER. There are 14 residues in the CDR3. Trimming took 1 base from V and 5 from J, leaving 9 bases between them. The CDR3 DNA is TGCGCCAGCAGCCAAGTAGGTGCCAACAATGAGCAGTTCTTC. Translating gives CASSQVGANNEQFF.

V usage is TRBV12-3 or TRBV12-4 and J usage is TRBJ1-3; D possibly corresponds to TRBD1 (6 bases). CDR3 size: 15 residues. The germline V and J ends were trimmed by 6 bases and 0 bases, with 12 bases remaining between them. CDR3 sequence: CASSDRTSSGNTIYF. The CDR3 coding sequence is TGTGCCAGCAGCGACAGGACCAGCTCTGGAAACACCATATATTTT.

The chain combines TRBV7-9 with TRBJ1-5, with a possible D match to TRBD1 (5 bases). Trimming cost V 1 base and J 10 bases, with 11 bases left between them. The CDR3 has 13 residues. Germline V gives CDR1 SEHNR, CDR2 FQNEAQ (reference sequence). The CDR3 DNA follows: TGTGCCAGCAGCTTAGAGTCAGGGAACCCCCAGCATTTT. This sequence encodes CASSLESGNPQHF.